Detailed here is one T cell receptor beta chain. Its target antigen remains unknown. No clone much larger than this one lies a single base away; base qualities are absent. The immunoSEQ Assay was used to sequence TCR beta CDR3 regions from DNA. The study's own analysis went as follows. T cell density was computed as TCR beta template counts normalized to usable DNA estimated by amplifying housekeeping genes. Richness was estimated with the preseqR package, extrapolating to 400,000 templates for PBMC samples and 120,000 templates for tissue samples. Clonality was defined as one minus Pielou's evenness. Tissue-enriched TCRs were identified by differential abundance testing using productive amino-acid clonotypes, minimum total count 5 and alpha 0.1. The Jaccard Index and the Morisita Overlap Index were used to quantify repertoire overlap between compartments. GLIPH grouped TCR beta CDR3s together with public tetramer-defined viral CDR3s, and a viral motif had to include at least three viral sequences and also show V-gene enrichment. Sourced from immuneACCESS, this table was stored by TCRdb with only in-frame sequences that have V and J called. A share of the clones is absent; for the studies checked, an unresolved V gene accounts for under half, and the remainder has no known explanation. The V and J calls and clone size were taken over from that table, and D and trimming were inferred from the DNA. The table for this sample lists 40,000 to 55,000 clones; around 81% of them were counted only once. Clones ranked in the top ten supply roughly 18% of the sample.

This sample is drawn from a study of T cells in localized non-small cell lung cancer (dated by TCRdb to about 2020). Regarding the research as a whole: Comparing tumors with uninvolved tumor-adjacent lungs, the study looked at the T cell repertoires of roughly 250 patients with early-stage NSCLC. Of the NSCLC patients, 129 were male and about 97 were female, and the mean age was approximately 64 years. The cohort comprised roughly 240 treatment-naïve NSCLC patients with resected, localized lung tumors.

General conclusions and limits of the study: Because the study design was exploratory, TCR variables were selected using unadjusted p-values without false-discovery rate correction. The highest T cell clonality was observed in uninvolved tumor-adjacent lung, where clonality exceeded that of tumor, suggesting that antigenic responses were more focused in uninvolved tumor-adjacent lung. A median of 57 of the top 100 tumor clones turned up in the paired uninvolved adjacent lung, and approximately 30 of those clones also ranked among the top 100 of that same adjacent lung. Higher T cell density in blood was associated with longer overall survival, whereas higher clonality in adjacent lung was associated with shorter survival. Because multi-region tumor sequencing was not performed, intratumor heterogeneity could not be ruled out.

Trimming takes 8 bases from V and 7 bases from J, and the germline ends sit 26 bases apart. The CDR1 and CDR2 encoded by the germline V gene (reference sequence) are LNHDA and SQIVND. Including cysteine and phenylalanine, the CDR3 has 17 amino acids. Only CDR3 DNA remains: 51 bases, in frame from the first base. At diagnosis, peripheral blood, uninvolved tumor-adjacent lung and tumor were collected and were preserved as a mix of fresh-frozen and FFPE material. For TCR repertoire profiling, the blood samples were analyzed as peripheral blood mononuclear cells. The chain joins TRBV19 to TRBJ2-2; tentative D gene TRBD1, with 6 bases matching. The sequence derives from a man between 40 and 70 years old with stage III lung adenocarcinoma. Sequences were derived from peripheral blood mononuclear cells, sampled before any cancer treatment. The CDR3 reads as follows: CASSPQGWVHRGGELFF. The DNA sequence is given as TGTGCCAGTTCGCCACAGGGATGGGTTCACCGGGGCGGGGAGCTGTTTTTT.